The TCR beta chain under discussion was sequenced for a study of blood T cell repertoires in COVID-19 (dated by TCRdb to the early 2020s). For the study in its entirety: Samples covering the acute and convalescent phases of COVID-19 were provided by collaborators in the United States, Italy and Spain. The material from the prospective study consisted of cDNA or gDNA derived from T cells, B-cell-depleted T cells, or PBMCs. A freely available public database, intended as a resource for researchers studying the immune response to SARS-CoV-2, is where the repertoires were released. The samples were drawn from the first 160 participants of the ongoing ImmuneRACE study and from over a thousand subjects provided by 6 global collaborators. Sample metadata almost always included a de-identified subject ID, COVID-19 status, age in years and sex. The dataset comprised deeply sampled blood TCRbeta repertoires from subjects exposed to, actively infected with, or recovered from COVID-19. Where available, HLA class I and class II types were obtained from metadata supplied by the sample provider rather than from assay-based typing. Study-wide findings and limitations: How much clinical and demographic metadata was included differed by source and by participant, and the metadata was provided uncurated.

TCRbeta CDR3 regions were amplified from genomic DNA using the immunoSEQ Assay, a bias-controlled multiplex PCR. The original methods were these. The number of nucleated cells in each sample was estimated from the amplification of reference gene primers within the assay. Sequence reads were collapsed and filtered to measure the absolute abundance of every unique TCRbeta CDR3 rearrangement. Productive Simpson clonality was computed per sample as the square root of Simpson's diversity index over productive rearrangements. In TCRdb, the immuneACCESS table is reduced to in-frame sequences with V and J assigned. These tables do not hold every clone; where another copy was compared, an unresolved V gene accounts for under half, and the others remain unexplained. The V and J calls and clone size are taken from that table; D and trimming were inferred from the DNA. The sample table records some 260,000 clones; 70% to 90% of these occur just once. The ten largest clonotypes hold 2% to 2.5% of the sample.

Regarding this clone: Its target antigen remains unknown. No much larger clone is present one base from it, and per-base qualities are unavailable.

A second Seattle source provided samples from volunteer blood donors who had recovered from COVID-19. Whole blood was collected in K2EDTA tubes by collaborating institutions according to the institutions' own protocols. Collaborator samples were shipped for TCRbeta analysis as frozen whole blood, isolated PBMCs, or DNA extracted from either sample type. Its CDR3 holds 15 amino acids, cysteine through phenylalanine. The retained sequence is limited to the CDR3, 45 bases, with the frame set at the first base. Clipping removes 6 bases from V and 3 bases from J, with 6 as the unmatched junction base count. The germline V gene encodes CDR1 MNHEY and CDR2 SVGAGI.

Sequenced: peripheral blood. This TCR was recovered from a woman between 40 and 55 years old who had recovered from COVID-19. The receptor chain draws on TRBV6-5 and TRBJ1-5; TRBD1 fits 9 bases in the junction. The CDR3 region reads CASRKQGAYNQPQHF. The base sequence is TGTGCCAGCAGAAAACAGGGGGCCTACAATCAGCCCCAGCATTTT.